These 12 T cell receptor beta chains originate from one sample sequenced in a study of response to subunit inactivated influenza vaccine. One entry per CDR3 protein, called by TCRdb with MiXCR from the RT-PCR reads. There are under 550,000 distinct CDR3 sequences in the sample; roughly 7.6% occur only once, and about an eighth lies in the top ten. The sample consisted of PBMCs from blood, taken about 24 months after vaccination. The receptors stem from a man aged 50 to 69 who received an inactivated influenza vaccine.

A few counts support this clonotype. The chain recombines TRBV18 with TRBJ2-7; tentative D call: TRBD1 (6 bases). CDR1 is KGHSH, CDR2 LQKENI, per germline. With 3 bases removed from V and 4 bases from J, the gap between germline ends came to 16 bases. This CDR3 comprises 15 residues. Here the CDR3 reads CASSPRQAVGYEQYF. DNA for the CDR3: TGTGCCAGCTCACCCCGACAGGCTGTCGGTTACGAGCAGTACTTC.

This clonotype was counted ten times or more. The CDR3 nucleotides read TGTGCCAGCAGCCGACTAGCGGGAGGGCCAGGGGAGCAGTTCTTC. It encodes CASSRLAGGPGEQFF. The chain recombines TRBV5-6 with TRBJ2-1; the match to TRBD2 covers 14 bases. The J segment lost 10 bases and the V segment lost 4 bases, leaving 7 bases of the junction unmatched. This CDR3 is built from 15 residues. Germline assignment: CDR1 SGHDT and CDR2 YYEEEE.

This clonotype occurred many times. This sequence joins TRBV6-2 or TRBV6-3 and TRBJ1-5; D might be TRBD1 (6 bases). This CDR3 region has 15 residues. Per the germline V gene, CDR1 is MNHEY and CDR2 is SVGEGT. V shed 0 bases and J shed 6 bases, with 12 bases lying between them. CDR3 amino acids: CASSYSRGNGQPQHF. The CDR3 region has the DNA TGTGCCAGCAGTTACTCGAGGGGGAATGGTCAGCCCCAGCATTTT.

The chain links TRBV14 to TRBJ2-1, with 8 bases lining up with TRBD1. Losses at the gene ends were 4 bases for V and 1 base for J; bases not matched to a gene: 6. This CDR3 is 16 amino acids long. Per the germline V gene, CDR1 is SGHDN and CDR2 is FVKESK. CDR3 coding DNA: TGTGCCAGCAGCCCGGGACAGGTCCATTCCTACAATGAGCAGTTCTTC. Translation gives CASSPGQVHSYNEQFF.

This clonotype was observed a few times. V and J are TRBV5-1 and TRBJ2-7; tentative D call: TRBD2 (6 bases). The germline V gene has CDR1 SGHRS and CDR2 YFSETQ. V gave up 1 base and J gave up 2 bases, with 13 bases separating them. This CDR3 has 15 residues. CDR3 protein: CASSLTASATYEQYF. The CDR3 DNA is TGCGCCAGCAGCTTGACAGCTAGCGCAACCTACGAGCAGTACTTC.

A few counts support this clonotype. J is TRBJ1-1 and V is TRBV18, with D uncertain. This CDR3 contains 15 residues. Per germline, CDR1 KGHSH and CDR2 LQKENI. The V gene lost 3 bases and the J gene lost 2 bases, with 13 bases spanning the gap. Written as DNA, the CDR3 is TGTGCCAGCTCACCGACTCTGGGCGGAAACACTGAAGCTTTCTTT. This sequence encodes CASSPTLGGNTEAFF.

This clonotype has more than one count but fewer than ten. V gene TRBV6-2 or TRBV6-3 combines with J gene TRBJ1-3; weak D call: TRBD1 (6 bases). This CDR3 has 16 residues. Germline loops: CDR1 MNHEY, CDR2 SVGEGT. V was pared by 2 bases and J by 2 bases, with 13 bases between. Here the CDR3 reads CASSYRDRNPGNTIYF. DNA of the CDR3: TGTGCCAGCAGTTACCGTGACAGGAATCCTGGAAACACCATATATTTT.

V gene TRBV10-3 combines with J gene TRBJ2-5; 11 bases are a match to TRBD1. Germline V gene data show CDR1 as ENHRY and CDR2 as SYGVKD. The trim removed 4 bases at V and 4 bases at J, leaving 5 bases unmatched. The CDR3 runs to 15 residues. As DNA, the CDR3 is TGTGCCATCAGTGGTTCGGACAGGGGGCGAGAGACCCAGTACTTC. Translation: CAISGSDRGRETQYF.

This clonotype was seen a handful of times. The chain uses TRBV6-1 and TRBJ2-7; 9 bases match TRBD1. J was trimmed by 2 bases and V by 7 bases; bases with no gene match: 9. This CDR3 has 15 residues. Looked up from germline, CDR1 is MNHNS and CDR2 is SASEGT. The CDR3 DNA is TGTGCCAGCACCAAGAGGGGACAGGGAACCTACGAGCAGTACTTC. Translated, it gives CASTKRGQGTYEQYF.

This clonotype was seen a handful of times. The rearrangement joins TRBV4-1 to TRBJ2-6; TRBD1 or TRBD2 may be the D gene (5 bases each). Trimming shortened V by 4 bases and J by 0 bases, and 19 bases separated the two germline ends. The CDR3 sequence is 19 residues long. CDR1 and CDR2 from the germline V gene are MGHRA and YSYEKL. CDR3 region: CASSLKPGPKTSGANVLTF. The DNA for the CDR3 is TGCGCCAGCAGCCTCAAACCGGGACCGAAAACCTCTGGGGCCAACGTCCTGACTTTC.

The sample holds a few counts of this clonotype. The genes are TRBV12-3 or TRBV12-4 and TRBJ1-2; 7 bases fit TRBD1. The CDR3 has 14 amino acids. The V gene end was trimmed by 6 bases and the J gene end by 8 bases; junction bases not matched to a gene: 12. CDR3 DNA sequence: TGTGCCAGCAGGGGGGGGACAGCGGTTGGCGGCTACACCTTC. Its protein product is CASRGGTAVGGYTF.

The CDR3 coding sequence is TGCAGTGCTAGAGTAAGGGGGACTGAAGCTTTCTTT. It encodes CSARVRGTEAFF. The chain is built from TRBV20-1 and TRBJ1-1, with TRBD1 as a possible D gene (6 bases). The CDR3 totals 12 residues. The V gene's germline CDR1 is DFQATT and CDR2 SNEGSKA (reference sequence). Trimming pared 1 base from V and 5 bases from J, leaving 8 bases between.